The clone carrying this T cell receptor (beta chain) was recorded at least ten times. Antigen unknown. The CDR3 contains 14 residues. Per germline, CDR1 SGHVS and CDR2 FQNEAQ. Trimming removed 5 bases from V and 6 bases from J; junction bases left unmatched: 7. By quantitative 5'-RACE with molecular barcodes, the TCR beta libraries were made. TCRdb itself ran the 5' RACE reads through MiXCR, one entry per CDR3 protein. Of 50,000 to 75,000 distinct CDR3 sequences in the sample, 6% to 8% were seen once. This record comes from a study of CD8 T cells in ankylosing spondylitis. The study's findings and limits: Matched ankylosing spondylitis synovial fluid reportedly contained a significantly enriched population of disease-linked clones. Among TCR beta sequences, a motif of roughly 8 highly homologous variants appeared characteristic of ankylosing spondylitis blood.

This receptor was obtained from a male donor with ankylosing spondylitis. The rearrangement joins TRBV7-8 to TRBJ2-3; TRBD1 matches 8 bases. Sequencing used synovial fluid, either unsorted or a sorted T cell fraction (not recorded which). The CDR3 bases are TGTGCCAGCAGCGGACAGGGTATTTGGGATACGCAGTATTTT. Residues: CASSGQGIWDTQYF.